This T cell receptor beta chain was retrieved from a study of blood T cells in healthy people across ages. Findings and limits, study-wide: Long-lived donors carried more naive CD4+ cells and greater diversity than aged donors.

This clonotype has a handful of counts. Its antigen is currently unknown. The authors ran a second PCR of roughly 6 to 12 cycles using a sample-barcoded 5' primer and a J-beta primer mix. TCRdb fed the 5' RACE reads into MiXCR, producing one record per CDR3 protein. The table shows roughly 900,000 distinct CDR3 sequences, with 45% to 50% occurring only once. This TCR was recovered from a man aged 30 to 45 in good health. Sequences were obtained from blood.

CDR3 protein: CASLRDRGMEYEQYF. DNA for the CDR3: TGTGCCAGCCTCCGGGACAGGGGAATGGAGTACGAGCAGTACTTC. The chain recombines TRBV2 with TRBJ2-7; 10 nucleotides match TRBD1. The germline CDR1 and CDR2 sequences are SNHLY and FYNNEI. CDR3 length: 15 residues. With V trimmed by 8 bases and J by 4 bases, 11 bases remained unmatched.